A selection of T cell receptor beta chains follows, all from one sample in a study of a mutant IDH1 vaccine in newly diagnosed glioma. No antigen has been assigned to these receptors. Generated by immunoSEQ multiplex PCR, the TCRdb table keeps only in-frame clones and is missing some. Of fewer than 150,000 clones listed, roughly 90% are singletons. Source: PBMCs, taken from a glioma patient whose treatment included an IDH1 peptide vaccine. These TCRs come from a woman between 50 and 59 years old with glioma. Both conserved end residues are part of each CDR3. Each record gives: V gene, clone size, J gene, D gene, CDR3 DNA, CDR3 protein. A D gene is named only where the DNA matches it firmly. Clone sizes are given selectively: once, few, many, or a class where the clone is expanded.

V gene: TRBV6-1
clone size: .
J gene: TRBJ1-5
D gene: .
CDR3 DNA: TGTGCCAGCAGTGAGAACAGCATAAATCAGCCCCAGCATTTT
CDR3 protein: CASSENSINQPQHF

V gene: TRBV28
clone size: .
J gene: TRBJ2-5
D gene: .
CDR3 DNA: TGTGCCATTAGCCGGGACAACCAAGAGACCCAGTACTTC
CDR3 protein: CAISRDNQETQYF

V gene: TRBV4-2
clone size: .
J gene: TRBJ2-7
D gene: .
CDR3 DNA: TGTGCCAGCAGCCAAGCCCAGGGCAGGGACTACGAGCAGTACTTC
CDR3 protein: CASSQAQGRDYEQYF

V gene: TRBV15
clone size: .
J gene: TRBJ2-1
D gene: .
CDR3 DNA: TGTGCCACCAGCCGACGAGCTAGCGAGAGGCACAATGAGCAGTTCTTC
CDR3 protein: CATSRRASERHNEQFF

V gene: TRBV5-1
clone size: once
J gene: TRBJ1-4
D gene: .
CDR3 DNA: TGCGCCAGCAGCCGGGTAGGCGATGAAAAACTGTTTTTT
CDR3 protein: CASSRVGDEKLFF

V gene: TRBV5-4
clone size: .
J gene: TRBJ2-5
D gene: TRBD2
CDR3 DNA: TGTGCCAGCAGCCCCGGGACTAGCGGCCAAGAGACCCAGTACTTC
CDR3 protein: CASSPGTSGQETQYF

V gene: TRBV7-8
clone size: .
J gene: TRBJ2-7
D gene: TRBD2
CDR3 DNA: TGTGCCAGCAGCTCCACCATGCGTAGCGGGAAGTCCTACGAGCAGTACTTC
CDR3 protein: CASSSTMRSGKSYEQYF

V gene: TRBV21-1
clone size: once
J gene: TRBJ2-7
D gene: .
CDR3 DNA: .
CDR3 protein: CASSNLYFCASSNVTSGIYEQYF

V gene: TRBV6-1
clone size: once
J gene: TRBJ2-7
D gene: .
CDR3 DNA: TGTGCCAGCAGTGAACAGGGAGACTACGAGCAGTACTTC
CDR3 protein: CASSEQGDYEQYF

V gene: TRBV5-1
clone size: .
J gene: TRBJ1-2
D gene: TRBD1
CDR3 DNA: TGCGCCAGCAGCCGAGGACAGGGTGATGGCTACACCTTC
CDR3 protein: CASSRGQGDGYTF

V gene: TRBV18
clone size: .
J gene: TRBJ2-3
D gene: TRBD2
CDR3 DNA: TGTGCCAGCTCACCAGCCACGGGAACTAGCGGGCGCACAACGCAGTATTTT
CDR3 protein: CASSPATGTSGRTTQYF

V gene: TRBV11-3
clone size: once
J gene: TRBJ2-2
D gene: TRBD2
CDR3 DNA: TGTGCCAGCAGCTTAGTTAGCGGGAGGGCCGGGGAGCTGTTTTTT
CDR3 protein: CASSLVSGRAGELFF

V gene: TRBV6-5
clone size: .
J gene: TRBJ1-6
D gene: TRBD1
CDR3 DNA: TGTGCCAGCAGACTCGGGACAGGGGGTGGGTCACCCCTCCACTTT
CDR3 protein: CASRLGTGGGSPLHF

V gene: TRBV9
clone size: .
J gene: TRBJ2-7
D gene: TRBD2
CDR3 DNA: TGTGCCAGCAGCGTAGCTCGGGAGGGCCCTTCCTACGAGCAGTACTTC
CDR3 protein: CASSVAREGPSYEQYF

V gene: TRBV21-1
clone size: few
J gene: TRBJ1-1
D gene: .
CDR3 DNA: TGTGCCAGCAGCAAAACTAACGCCGCGAACACTGAAGCTTTCTTT
CDR3 protein: CASSKTNAANTEAFF

V gene: TRBV27
clone size: .
J gene: TRBJ1-4
D gene: TRBD1
CDR3 DNA: TGTGCCAGCAGTCAACTCCTAGGGACAGGGTATAACGATGAAAAACTGTTTTTT
CDR3 protein: CASSQLLGTGYNDEKLFF

V gene: TRBV27
clone size: .
J gene: TRBJ2-7
D gene: .
CDR3 DNA: TGTGCCAGCAGTTTATCGTTGGGGGGCGAGCAGTACTTC
CDR3 protein: CASSLSLGGEQYF

V gene: TRBV11-2
clone size: .
J gene: TRBJ1-1
D gene: TRBD1
CDR3 DNA: TGTGCCAGCAGCCGAGCTGGGACAGGGGGCCCATTTCCAACTGAAGCTTTCTTT
CDR3 protein: CASSRAGTGGPFPTEAFF

V gene: TRBV28
clone size: .
J gene: TRBJ2-7
D gene: TRBD2
CDR3 DNA: TGTGCCAGCAGTTTCCCGGGGGGGGTCTCGGGCCAGTACTTC
CDR3 protein: CASSFPGGVSGQYF

V gene: TRBV9
clone size: few
J gene: TRBJ2-7
D gene: .
CDR3 DNA: TGTGCCAGCAGCGCCGGGACTTTGGGTAAGCAGTACTTC
CDR3 protein: CASSAGTLGKQYF

V gene: TRBV18
clone size: once
J gene: TRBJ2-7
D gene: .
CDR3 DNA: TGTGCCAGCTCACCCCAGCCTTCAGGGGAGCAGTACTTC
CDR3 protein: CASSPQPSGEQYF

V gene: TRBV7-9
clone size: .
J gene: TRBJ1-4
D gene: .
CDR3 DNA: TGTGCCAGCAGTCTCATCAGGGTTGGGGATGAAAAACTGTTTTTT
CDR3 protein: CASSLIRVGDEKLFF

V gene: TRBV5-1
clone size: .
J gene: TRBJ2-7
D gene: TRBD2
CDR3 DNA: TGCGCCAGCAGCTTGGTAGCTAGCGGGAGCTCCGAGCAGTACTTC
CDR3 protein: CASSLVASGSSEQYF

V gene: TRBV6-5
clone size: .
J gene: TRBJ2-6
D gene: .
CDR3 DNA: TGTGCCAGCAGACCGGGGGGCACCGGGGCCAACGTCCTGACTTTC
CDR3 protein: CASRPGGTGANVLTF

V gene: TRBV7-8
clone size: once
J gene: TRBJ2-6
D gene: .
CDR3 DNA: TGTGCCAGCAGCCCGACTAGGCTCTCTGGGGCCAACGTCCTGACTTTC
CDR3 protein: CASSPTRLSGANVLTF

V gene: TRBV2
clone size: .
J gene: TRBJ1-4
D gene: TRBD1
CDR3 DNA: TGTGCCAGCATCTTTGAGACAGGGGATGAAAAACTGTTTTTT
CDR3 protein: CASIFETGDEKLFF

V gene: TRBV6-5
clone size: .
J gene: TRBJ2-7
D gene: TRBD1
CDR3 DNA: TGTGCCAGCAAGAACAGGGGGCGAACCTACGAGCAGTACTTC
CDR3 protein: CASKNRGRTYEQYF

V gene: TRBV6-1
clone size: once
J gene: TRBJ2-7
D gene: TRBD1
CDR3 DNA: TGTGCCAGCAACGGACAGGGGGCAAGGTACGAGCAGTACTTC
CDR3 protein: CASNGQGARYEQYF

V gene: TRBV28
clone size: once
J gene: TRBJ2-7
D gene: TRBD2
CDR3 DNA: TGTGCCAGCAGTTTTTGGCGGGAGGGCCGGCGGAGGGAGCAGTACTTC
CDR3 protein: CASSFWREGRRREQYF

V gene: TRBV11-2
clone size: once
J gene: TRBJ2-2
D gene: .
CDR3 DNA: TGTGCCAGCTATGGACAGAACACCGGGGAGCTGTTTTTT
CDR3 protein: CASYGQNTGELFF

V gene: TRBV6-5
clone size: .
J gene: TRBJ1-4
D gene: TRBD1
CDR3 DNA: TGTGCCAGCAGTCCGGACAGGGGGCGAGAAAAACTGTTTTTT
CDR3 protein: CASSPDRGREKLFF

V gene: TRBV28
clone size: .
J gene: TRBJ1-5
D gene: .
CDR3 DNA: TGTGCCAGCAGTCCCGGAGGTAATAGCAATCAGCCCCAGCATTTT
CDR3 protein: CASSPGGNSNQPQHF

V gene: TRBV7-8
clone size: .
J gene: TRBJ2-2
D gene: .
CDR3 DNA: TGTGCCAGCAGCTTAGACTATTCGGCTAGCAGATACACCGGGGAGCTGTTTTTT
CDR3 protein: CASSLDYSASRYTGELFF

V gene: TRBV11-2
clone size: .
J gene: TRBJ2-5
D gene: TRBD2
CDR3 DNA: TGTGCCAGCTCACAAGGAGCTGCGGGAGGGGTGGAGACCCAGTACTTC
CDR3 protein: CASSQGAAGGVETQYF

V gene: TRBV2
clone size: .
J gene: TRBJ1-5
D gene: .
CDR3 DNA: TGTGCCAGCAGTGAGACCGTCGGGCCCCAGCATTTT
CDR3 protein: CASSETVGPQHF

V gene: TRBV9
clone size: .
J gene: TRBJ2-3
D gene: .
CDR3 DNA: TGTGCCAGCAGCGTAGTCTCCGCCACAGATACGCAGTATTTT
CDR3 protein: CASSVVSATDTQYF

V gene: TRBV4-1
clone size: .
J gene: TRBJ1-6
D gene: .
CDR3 DNA: TGCGCCAGCAGCCCAGACGGAAGGTATAATTCACCCCTCCACTTT
CDR3 protein: CASSPDGRYNSPLHF

V gene: TRBV14
clone size: .
J gene: TRBJ2-6
D gene: .
CDR3 DNA: TGTGCCAGCAGCCACCGCTCTGGGGCCAACGTCCTGACTTTC
CDR3 protein: CASSHRSGANVLTF

V gene: TRBV4-1
clone size: .
J gene: TRBJ2-2
D gene: .
CDR3 DNA: TGCGCCAGCAGTCCGGGACCCCTTCCGGGGAAGCTGTTTTTT
CDR3 protein: CASSPGPLPGKLFF

V gene: TRBV10-3
clone size: .
J gene: TRBJ2-7
D gene: TRBD1
CDR3 DNA: TGTGCCATCAGAATTTCCGGACCGGGACAGGGCTACGAGCAGTACTTC
CDR3 protein: CAIRISGPGQGYEQYF

V gene: TRBV7-9
clone size: .
J gene: TRBJ1-2
D gene: .
CDR3 DNA: TGTGCCAGCAGCTTAGGAGGTAGGGGATTCTATGGCTACACCTTC
CDR3 protein: CASSLGGRGFYGYTF

V gene: TRBV11-2
clone size: .
J gene: TRBJ2-3
D gene: .
CDR3 DNA: TGTGCCAGCAGCTTAGTTCTCAGCACAGATACGCAGTATTTT
CDR3 protein: CASSLVLSTDTQYF

V gene: TRBV6-5
clone size: .
J gene: TRBJ1-2
D gene: .
CDR3 DNA: TGTGCCAGCAGTTCCTTTGCCGTGACCCGTGATGGCTACATCTTC
CDR3 protein: CASSSFAVTRDGYIF

V gene: TRBV7-9
clone size: .
J gene: TRBJ2-3
D gene: .
CDR3 DNA: TGTGCCAGCAGCTTAGCCCCCCTGACAGCCACAGATACGCAGTATTTT
CDR3 protein: CASSLAPLTATDTQYF

V gene: TRBV6-6
clone size: .
J gene: TRBJ1-2
D gene: TRBD1
CDR3 DNA: TGTGCCAGCAGTCTCCGGGACAGGAGGGGTGGCTACACCTTC
CDR3 protein: CASSLRDRRGGYTF

V gene: TRBV25-1
clone size: .
J gene: TRBJ1-1
D gene: TRBD1
CDR3 DNA: TGTGCCAGCAGTGATCGACAGGGGATGAACACTGAAGCTTTCTTT
CDR3 protein: CASSDRQGMNTEAFF

V gene: TRBV19
clone size: .
J gene: TRBJ2-2
D gene: .
CDR3 DNA: TGTGCCACCCGGAGGCAGGAGAACACCGGGGAGCTGTTTTTT
CDR3 protein: CATRRQENTGELFF

V gene: TRBV5-4
clone size: .
J gene: TRBJ1-3
D gene: .
CDR3 DNA: TGTGCCAGCAGCTCGGCAGGGTTCTCTGGAAACACCATATATTTT
CDR3 protein: CASSSAGFSGNTIYF

V gene: TRBV15
clone size: .
J gene: TRBJ2-7
D gene: .
CDR3 DNA: TGTGCCACCAGCAGAGGAAGGGGCACCCGGGACGAGCAGTACTTC
CDR3 protein: CATSRGRGTRDEQYF

V gene: TRBV29-1
clone size: .
J gene: TRBJ2-1
D gene: .
CDR3 DNA: TGCAGCGTTAGCGGGCCAGGCCACAATGAGCAGTTCTTC
CDR3 protein: CSVSGPGHNEQFF

V gene: TRBV28
clone size: .
J gene: TRBJ1-5
D gene: .
CDR3 DNA: TGTGCCAGCAGTTCTCGGACAAGATATCAGCCCCAGCATTTT
CDR3 protein: CASSSRTRYQPQHF

V gene: TRBV5-1
clone size: .
J gene: TRBJ2-3
D gene: TRBD1
CDR3 DNA: TGCGCCAGCAGCTTGGCGGGGACAGGGAGTGGGGGAGATACGCAGTATTTT
CDR3 protein: CASSLAGTGSGGDTQYF

V gene: TRBV27
clone size: once
J gene: TRBJ1-2
D gene: TRBD1
CDR3 DNA: TGTGCCAGCAGCCCTACAGGGGCGGGCTATGGCTACACCTTC
CDR3 protein: CASSPTGAGYGYTF

V gene: TRBV2
clone size: .
J gene: TRBJ2-1
D gene: .
CDR3 DNA: TGTGCCAGCAGAACAACTTCCTCCTACAATGAGCAGTTCTTC
CDR3 protein: CASRTTSSYNEQFF

V gene: TRBV4-2
clone size: .
J gene: TRBJ2-1
D gene: TRBD2
CDR3 DNA: TGTGCCAGCAGCCCCCGGCTAGCGGGAAGCTCCTACAATGAGCAGTTCTTC
CDR3 protein: CASSPRLAGSSYNEQFF

V gene: TRBV4-1
clone size: .
J gene: TRBJ2-7
D gene: .
CDR3 DNA: TGCGCCAGCAGCCAATCCGCTCAGGAGCAGTACTTC
CDR3 protein: CASSQSAQEQYF

V gene: TRBV2
clone size: .
J gene: TRBJ2-7
D gene: .
CDR3 DNA: TGTGCCAGCAGTGACAGGCTCTACGAGCAGTACTTC
CDR3 protein: CASSDRLYEQYF

V gene: TRBV5-1
clone size: .
J gene: TRBJ1-2
D gene: TRBD1
CDR3 DNA: TGCGCCAGCAGCTCCCGACAGGGGGAGGACTATGGCTACACCTTC
CDR3 protein: CASSSRQGEDYGYTF

V gene: TRBV6-7
clone size: .
J gene: TRBJ2-1
D gene: .
CDR3 DNA: TGTGCCAGCAGTGATGGGGACCTACCAAGTCCACTCAATGAGCAGTTCTTC
CDR3 protein: CASSDGDLPSPLNEQFF